This T cell receptor (beta chain) was captured in a study of human T cells and chemical hapten exposure. TCRdb re-called the RACE reads through MiXCR, storing one row per CDR3 protein. The table has under 200,000 distinct CDR3 sequences, approximately 15% seen once. The time point: patch test 1, 2 weeks after DPC sensitization. The sample's treatment: therapeutic diphenylcyclopropenone sensitization with weekly scalp DPC. This clonotype was found a few times. Specimen: whole blood, collected in connection with sensitization to the hapten diphenylcyclopropenone (DPC). The receptor was derived from a woman in her twenties or thirties with alopecia areata. Some clones in this sample may be carry-over from other donors' samples.

CDR3 nucleotides: TGCGCCAGCAGCTCCTTCCTCAATGACCTAAAGGATAACTATGGCTACACCTTC. Translation gives CASSSFLNDLKDNYGYTF. The rearrangement joins TRBV5-1 to TRBJ1-2; D not certain. Germline V lookup: CDR1 SGHRS, CDR2 YFSETQ. CDR3 size: 18 residues. V lost 3 bases and J lost 1, with 22 bases in between.